Listed here are 32 T cell receptor beta chains from one sample, sequenced in a study of shared clonotypes between healthy human individuals. Here immunoSEQ multiplex PCR was the method, and the copy in TCRdb shows in-frame clones only, minus some. The sample lists over 850,000 clones, about 80% occurring once. Material: memory CD4+ T cells from PBMCs. Subset reported: CD45RA-negative fraction. The receptors here all came from a man aged 18 to 30 in good health. Some clones in this sample may be carry-over from other donors' samples.

The chain joins TRBV28 to TRBJ1-2, with D maybe TRBD1 (6 bases). The CDR3 extends over 15 amino acids. Per the germline V gene, CDR1 is MDHEN and CDR2 is SYDVKM. Deletions cut 1 base from V and 7 bases from J, with 16 bases between. The CDR3 DNA follows: TGTGCCAGCAGTTTATACGCTGACAGGCCCCCTGGCTACACCTTC. The encoded protein is CASSLYADRPPGYTF.

The rearrangement links TRBV11-2 to TRBJ2-7; 8 nucleotides line up with TRBD2. CDR1 and CDR2 (germline): SGHAT, FQNNGV. The CDR3 spans 14 residues. V trimming: 2 bases; J trimming: 4 bases; junction bases outside the gene matches: 4. As DNA, the CDR3 is TGTGCCAGCAGCTTAACGGGAGGGCCGTACGAGCAGTACTTC. Amino acids: CASSLTGGPYEQYF.

V usage is TRBV18 and J usage is TRBJ2-3; 9 bases agree with TRBD1. The ends lost 4 bases at V and 4 bases at J; junction bases unmatched: 6. Germline V lookup: CDR1 KGHSH, CDR2 LQKENI. The CDR3 covers 15 residues. Written as DNA, the CDR3 is TGTGCCAGCTCACTCGACAGGGGGGGAGCAGATACGCAGTATTTT. This gives the protein CASSLDRGGADTQYF.

A word on this clone: It may be a read error: a sequence one base away is much more abundant. Written as DNA, the CDR3 is TGTGCCAGCAGCTTGGACAGAAATCAGCCCCAGCATTTT. Translation: CASSLDRNQPQHF. This chain connects TRBV13 to TRBJ1-5, with TRBD1 as a possible D gene (6 bases). The CDR3 extends over 13 amino acids. Trimming removed 3 bases from V and 4 bases from J, with 7 bases in between. Germline CDR1 and CDR2: PRHDT and FYEKMQ (reference sequence).

The chain joins TRBV9 to TRBJ2-7; D is unresolved. Trimming pared 0 bases from V and 2 bases from J, leaving 6 bases between. The CDR3 is made up of 13 amino acids. Per the germline V gene, CDR1 is SGDLS and CDR2 is YYNGEE. CDR3 bases: TGTGCCAGCAGCGTAGCACCAACCTACGAGCAGTACTTC. It encodes CASSVAPTYEQYF.

The chain combines TRBV21-1 with TRBJ2-7; the tabulated D call, TRBD1, remains unverified against the DNA. TRBV21-1 is annotated as a pseudogene. The CDR3 contains 13 residues. Here the CDR3 reads CASSTGTAREQYF. The CDR3 DNA sequence: TGTGCCAGCAGCACTGGGACAGCGCGTGAGCAGTACTTC.

This sequence joins TRBV28 and TRBJ2-1, with 7 nucleotides matching TRBD1. Unmatched junction bases numbered 3, after V lost 6 bases and J lost 7 bases. The CDR3 spans 12 residues. In germline, CDR1 is MDHEN, CDR2 SYDVKM. This chain's CDR3 is CASSQGENEQFF. CDR3 sequence (DNA): TGTGCCAGCAGCCAGGGGGAAAATGAGCAGTTCTTC.

The rearrangement links TRBV4-2 to TRBJ2-7; 12 bases are a match to TRBD2. Germline lookup yields CDR1 LGHNA and CDR2 YNFKEQ. The CDR3 extends over 15 amino acids. V was clipped by 1 base and J by 4 bases; unmatched bases: 2. In DNA, the CDR3 is TGTGCCAGCAGCCAAGGACTAGCGGGAGAATACGAGCAGTACTTC. The encoded protein is CASSQGLAGEYEQYF.

CDR3 loop: CASSSGRNSGNTIYF. The DNA for the CDR3 is TGTGCCAGCAGCTCTGGACGGAACTCTGGAAACACCATATATTTT. The rearrangement links TRBV7-7 to TRBJ1-3; no firm D call. In germline, CDR1 is SSHAT, CDR2 FNYEAQ (reference sequence). Trimming left V 4 bases short and J 0 bases short, with 10 bases between. The CDR3 consists of 15 residues.

V is TRBV5-6 and J is TRBJ2-7; D gene ambiguous. CDR3 length equals 13 residues. In germline, CDR1 is SGHDT, CDR2 YYEEEE. V lost 1 base to trimming and J lost 2 bases, with 7 bases between them. CDR3 DNA sequence: TGTGCCAGCAGCTTGTACCGGACCTACGAGCAGTACTTC. This codes for CASSLYRTYEQYF.

This clone was seen a few times. The chain recombines TRBV9 with TRBJ1-1; 7 bases line up with TRBD1. The V gene end was trimmed by 3 bases and the J gene end by 5 bases; junction bases not matched to a gene: 10. Germline V CDR1 and CDR2: SGDLS, YYNGEE. The CDR3 is 15 amino acids. As DNA, the CDR3 is TGTGCCAGCAGCGAGGAGCAGGGGGTGAGGACTGAAGCTTTCTTT. This translates into CASSEEQGVRTEAFF. Together with reference TRBV9 and TRBJ1-1, the CDR3 gives the full variable domain: DSGVTQTPKHLITATGQRVTLRCSPRSGDLSVYWYQQSLDQGLQFLIQYYNGEERAKGNILERFSAQQFPDLHSELNLSSLELGDSALYFCASSEEQGVRTEAFFGQGTRLTVV.

The genes are TRBV29-1 and TRBJ2-1, with D maybe TRBD2 (5 bases). Trimming shortened V by 4 bases and J by 2 bases, and 9 bases separated the two germline ends. This CDR3 has 13 amino acids. The germline V gene encodes CDR1 SQVTM and CDR2 ANQGSEA. The CDR3 loop reads CSVAEDPYNEQFF. The CDR3 DNA follows: TGCAGCGTTGCGGAGGACCCCTACAATGAGCAGTTCTTC.

The chain couples TRBV28 to TRBJ1-2; the D is unclear. Deletions cut 1 base from V and 5 bases from J, with 11 bases between. Germline CDR1 and CDR2: MDHEN and SYDVKM. The CDR3 covers 14 residues. The CDR3 region has the DNA TGTGCCAGCAGTTTATTAGGCCCAAAGTATGGCTACACCTTC. It codes for CASSLLGPKYGYTF.

This clone was seen a handful of times. The chain recombines TRBV7-9 with TRBJ2-1; D is undetermined. CDR1 SEHNR and CDR2 FQNEAQ come from the germline V gene (reference sequence). Trimming pared 2 bases from V and 6 bases from J, leaving 8 bases between. The CDR3 length is 13 residues. CDR3: CASSLTASNEQFF. The CDR3 nucleotides are TGTGCCAGCAGCTTAACGGCTAGCAATGAGCAGTTCTTC. Full variable domain (missing parts from reference TRBV7-9 and TRBJ2-1): DTGVSQNPRHKITKRGQNVTFRCDPISEHNRLYWYRQTLGQGPEFLTYFQNEAQLEKSRLLSDRFSAERPKGSFSTLEIQRTEQGDSAMYLCASSLTASNEQFFGPGTRLTVL.

V is TRBV6-1 and J is TRBJ2-7; D unclear. This CDR3 has 14 amino acids. The germline gives CDR1 MNHNS, CDR2 SASEGT. Trimming took 5 bases from V and 2 from J, leaving 13 bases between them. The CDR3 sequence is CASSMSGLPYEQYF. CDR3 nucleotides: TGTGCCAGCAGTATGTCGGGCCTTCCCTACGAGCAGTACTTC.

The genes are TRBV30 and TRBJ2-5, with D perhaps matching TRBD1 or TRBD2 (5 bases each). Germline CDR1 and CDR2: GTSNPN and SVGIG (reference sequence). The CDR3 is 14 amino acids. V was trimmed by 4 bases and J by 3 bases, leaving 15 bases between them. The CDR3 sequence: CAWNLGVGEETQYF. The CDR3 DNA reads as TGTGCCTGGAACTTGGGGGTTGGGGAAGAGACCCAGTACTTC.

The chain employs TRBV25-1 and TRBJ1-1; D is ambiguous. This CDR3 is 15 amino acids long. V lost 0 bases and J lost 1, with 9 bases in between. CDR1 is MGHDK, CDR2 SYGVNS, per germline. CDR3 in amino acids: CASSEYRAGNTEAFF. The CDR3, as DNA: TGTGCCAGCAGTGAATATCGGGCAGGGAACACTGAAGCTTTCTTT.

The V gene is TRBV5-4, the J gene TRBJ2-3; D may be TRBD1 (6 bases). Germline CDR1 reads SGHNT; CDR2 reads YYREEE (reference sequence). V was trimmed by 5 bases and J by 3 bases, leaving 13 bases between them. CDR3 length equals 14 residues. CDR3 amino acids: CASSPLQGTDTQYF. The CDR3, as DNA: TGTGCCAGCAGTCCCCTTCAGGGGACAGATACGCAGTATTTT.

The gene calls are TRBV19 and TRBJ2-3, with 11 bases identical to TRBD1. Germline trimming cut 5 bases from V and 5 bases from J; bases unmatched to any gene: 9. The CDR3 contains 16 residues. Germline CDR1 and CDR2: LNHDA and SQIVND (reference sequence). DNA of the CDR3: TGTGCCAGTAGTCTCGGACAGGGGGCGCTACTAGATACGCAGTATTTT. Translation: CASSLGQGALLDTQYF. Variable domain in full (rest from reference TRBV19 and TRBJ2-3): DGGITQSPKYLFRKEGQNVTLSCEQNLNHDAMYWYRQDPGQGLRLIYYSQIVNDFQKGDIAEGYSVSREKKESFPLTVTSAQKNPTAFYLCASSLGQGALLDTQYFGPGTRLTVL.

With regard to this clone: Distinct nucleotide sequences in the sample also encode this CDR3. This chain joins TRBV29-1 and TRBJ2-7; 12 bases match TRBD1. The ends lost 3 bases at V and 7 bases at J; junction bases unmatched: 4. CDR3 length equals 13 residues. Germline CDR1 and CDR2: SQVTM and ANQGSEA. The CDR3 DNA reads as TGCAGCGTTGAGGGACAGGGGGCGGGTGAGCAGTACTTC. Its protein product is CSVEGQGAGEQYF.

Here the CDR3 DNA reads TGTGCCAGCAGCCCGGAAGAGGGGTGGGTCACTGAAGCTTTCTTT. This encodes CASSPEEGWVTEAFF. The rearrangement links TRBV4-2 to TRBJ1-1; TRBD1 might be the D (5 bases). Germline loops: CDR1 LGHNA, CDR2 YNFKEQ. Trimming removed 4 bases from V and 4 bases from J, with 16 bases in between. The CDR3 has 15 amino acids.

The genes are TRBV2 and TRBJ1-2; TRBD1 is a possible D gene (5 bases). V was trimmed by 0 bases and J by 5 bases, leaving 16 bases between them. There are 16 residues in the CDR3. From germline, CDR1 is SNHLY and CDR2 FYNNEI. CDR3 region: CASSEAGAGRIYGYTF. CDR3 DNA sequence: TGTGCCAGCAGTGAAGCCGGGGCAGGGCGGATATATGGCTACACCTTC.

J is TRBJ2-2 and V is TRBV6-4; D is perhaps TRBD1 or TRBD2 (5 bases each). The germline V gene has CDR1 MRHNA and CDR2 SNTAGT. This CDR3 contains 14 residues. Trimming stripped 4 bases from V and 5 bases from J, with 11 bases between. DNA of the CDR3: TGTGCCAGCAGTGCGGGGCCGGGGACCGGGGAGCTGTTTTTT. Amino acid sequence: CASSAGPGTGELFF.

The chain combines TRBV5-6 with TRBJ2-7, with 8 bases that match TRBD2. CDR1 is SGHDT, CDR2 YYEEEE, per germline. This CDR3 spans 15 amino acids. V shed 4 bases and J 1 base; nucleotides not matched to a gene: 7. The CDR3 reads CASSLGVAGSYEQYF. DNA for the CDR3: TGTGCCAGCAGCCTCGGGGTAGCGGGATCCTACGAGCAGTACTTC.

The chain uses TRBV27 and TRBJ2-7, with 9 positions matching TRBD1. CDR1 is MNHEY, CDR2 SMNVEV, per germline (reference sequence). The CDR3 runs to 14 residues. V trimming: 5 bases; J trimming: 5 bases; junction bases outside the gene matches: 7. CDR3: CASSPLGDRDEQYF. CDR3 nucleotides: TGTGCCAGCAGTCCCCTGGGGGACAGGGACGAGCAGTACTTC.

The chain couples TRBV18 to TRBJ2-6; 7 bases map to TRBD1. After removal of 4 bases from V and 0 bases from J, the junction contained 9 bases not matched to a gene. CDR3 size: 18 residues. Germline CDR1 KGHSH, CDR2 LQKENI. The chain's CDR3 is CASSLTQGSNSGANVLTF. The CDR3 coding sequence is TGTGCCAGCTCACTTACACAGGGGTCGAACTCTGGGGCCAACGTCCTGACTTTC. The full variable domain, rest sourced from reference TRBV18 and TRBJ2-6, is NAGVMQNPRHLVRRRGQEARLRCSPMKGHSHVYWYRQLPEEGLKFMVYLQKENIIDESGMPKERFSAEFPKEGPSILRIQQVVRGDSAAYFCASSLTQGSNSGANVLTFGAGSRLTVL.

In this sample, this clone turned up once. This CDR3 is also generated by other DNA sequences in the sample. The V gene is TRBV27, the J gene TRBJ1-2; TRBD1 aligns across 7 bases. Germline V lookup: CDR1 MNHEY, CDR2 SMNVEV (reference sequence). The V gene end was trimmed by 3 bases and the J gene end by 3 bases; junction bases not matched to a gene: 1. The length of the CDR3 is 13 residues. CDR3 nucleotides: TGTGCCAGCAGTTTGACAGGGTACTATGGCTACACCTTC. Translating gives CASSLTGYYGYTF.

This clone occurred once. The chain employs TRBV28 and TRBJ2-7; D unresolved. The CDR3 is 13 amino acids. From germline, CDR1 is MDHEN and CDR2 SYDVKM. Deletions cut 6 bases from V and 7 bases from J, with 16 bases between. The CDR3, as DNA: TGTGCCAGCAGCCCACATGGGTTGCGGGAGCAGTACTTC. Amino acids: CASSPHGLREQYF.

This clone was recorded a few times. The V gene is TRBV10-3, the J gene TRBJ1-1; maybe TRBD1 (6 bases). The length of the CDR3 is 13 residues. Germline CDR1 is ENHRY and CDR2 is SYGVKD. Trimming left V 6 bases short and J 6 bases short, with 14 bases between. CDR3: CAISRGGAPEAFF. CDR3 DNA: TGTGCCATCAGCCGCGGGGGGGCCCCTGAAGCTTTCTTT.

This sequence joins TRBV10-3 and TRBJ2-7; D may be TRBD2 (5 bases). The CDR3 length is 14 residues. CDR1 and CDR2 (germline): ENHRY, SYGVKD. V shed 7 bases and J shed 3 bases, with 16 bases lying between them. DNA for the CDR3: TGTGCCATCACGGCAGCGGCAGGTATCTACGAGCAGTACTTC. It yields the protein CAITAAAGIYEQYF.

V gene TRBV7-8 combines with J gene TRBJ2-7; the D gene is possibly TRBD1 (6 bases). Germline CDR1 reads SGHVS; CDR2 reads FQNEAQ. The V end was cut by 3 bases, the J end by 1 base, with 13 bases between. The CDR3 runs 15 residues. CDR3 protein: CASSFRGNPSYEQYF. Written as DNA, the CDR3 is TGTGCCAGCAGCTTTAGGGGGAACCCTTCCTACGAGCAGTACTTC. The full variable domain, completed using reference TRBV7-8 and TRBJ2-7, is GAGVSQSPRYKVAKRGQDVALRCDPISGHVSLFWYQQALGQGPEFLTYFQNEAQLDKSGLPSDRFFAERPEGSVSTLKIQRTQQEDSAVYLCASSFRGNPSYEQYFGPGTRLTVT.

The chain joins TRBV19 to TRBJ2-1; the match to TRBD2 covers 12 bases. The J segment lost 6 bases and the V segment lost 1 base, leaving 7 bases of the junction unmatched. Germline values: CDR1 LNHDA, CDR2 SQIVND (reference sequence). The CDR3 has 17 residues. CDR3 sequence: CASSIGLAGGPLNEQFF. In DNA form, the CDR3 reads TGTGCCAGTAGTATAGGCCTAGCGGGAGGGCCGCTCAATGAGCAGTTCTTC.